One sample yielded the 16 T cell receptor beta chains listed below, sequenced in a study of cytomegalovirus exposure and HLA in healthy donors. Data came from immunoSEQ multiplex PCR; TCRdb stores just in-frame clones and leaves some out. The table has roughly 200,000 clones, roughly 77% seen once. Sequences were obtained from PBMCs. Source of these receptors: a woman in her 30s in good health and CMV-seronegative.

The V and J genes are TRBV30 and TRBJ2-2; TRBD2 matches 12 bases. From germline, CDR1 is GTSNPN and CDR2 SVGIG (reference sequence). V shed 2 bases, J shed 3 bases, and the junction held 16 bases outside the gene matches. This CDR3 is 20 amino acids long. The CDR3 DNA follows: TGTGCCTGGAGTCCTACGGTCCGGTCCAGACTAGCGGGGGACACCGGGGAGCTGTTTTTT. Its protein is CAWSPTVRSRLAGDTGELFF.

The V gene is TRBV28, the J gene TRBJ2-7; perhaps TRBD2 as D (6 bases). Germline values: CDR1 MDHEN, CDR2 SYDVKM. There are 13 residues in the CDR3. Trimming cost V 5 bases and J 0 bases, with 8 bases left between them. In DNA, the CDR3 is TGTGCCAGCAGTCGGAGGGACTCCTACGAGCAGTACTTC. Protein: CASSRRDSYEQYF.

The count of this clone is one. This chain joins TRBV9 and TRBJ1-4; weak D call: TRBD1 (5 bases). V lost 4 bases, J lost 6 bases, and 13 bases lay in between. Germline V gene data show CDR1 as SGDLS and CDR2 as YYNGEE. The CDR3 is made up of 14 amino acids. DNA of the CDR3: TGTGCCAGCAGCCTGGGGCAGCACCATGAAAAACTGTTTTTT. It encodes CASSLGQHHEKLFF.

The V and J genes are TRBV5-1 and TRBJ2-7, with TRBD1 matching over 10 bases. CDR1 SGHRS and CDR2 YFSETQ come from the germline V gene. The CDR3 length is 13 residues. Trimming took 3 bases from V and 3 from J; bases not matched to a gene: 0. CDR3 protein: CASSWTGGYEQYF. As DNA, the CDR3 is TGCGCCAGCAGCTGGACAGGGGGCTACGAGCAGTACTTC.

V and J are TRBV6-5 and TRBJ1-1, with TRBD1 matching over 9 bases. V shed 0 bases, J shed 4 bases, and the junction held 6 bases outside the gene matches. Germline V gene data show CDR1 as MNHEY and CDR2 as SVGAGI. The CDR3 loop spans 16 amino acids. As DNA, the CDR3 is TGTGCCAGCAGTTACTCTCCCTCGACAGGGGGCACTGAAGCTTTCTTT. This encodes CASSYSPSTGGTEAFF.

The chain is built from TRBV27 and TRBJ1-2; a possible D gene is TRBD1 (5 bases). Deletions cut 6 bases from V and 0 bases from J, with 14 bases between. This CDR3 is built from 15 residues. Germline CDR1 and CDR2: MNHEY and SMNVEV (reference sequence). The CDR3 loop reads CASSPAGWTNYGYTF. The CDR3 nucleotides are TGTGCCAGCAGCCCCGCAGGGTGGACTAACTATGGCTACACCTTC.

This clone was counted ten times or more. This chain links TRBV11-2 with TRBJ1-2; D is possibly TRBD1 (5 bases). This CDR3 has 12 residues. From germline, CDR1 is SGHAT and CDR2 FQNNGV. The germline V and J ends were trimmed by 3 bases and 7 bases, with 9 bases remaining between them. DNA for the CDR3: TGTGCCAGCAGCTTCGTGCAGGGTGGCTACACCTTC. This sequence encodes CASSFVQGGYTF.

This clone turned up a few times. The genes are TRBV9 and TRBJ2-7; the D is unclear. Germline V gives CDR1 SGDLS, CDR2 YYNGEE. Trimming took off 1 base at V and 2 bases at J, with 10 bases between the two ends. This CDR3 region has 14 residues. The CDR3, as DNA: TGTGCCAGCAGCGTATCAGGTTTCCCCTACGAGCAGTACTTC. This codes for CASSVSGFPYEQYF.

The CDR3: CASSHRGTYNQPQHF. DNA for the CDR3: TGTGCCAGCAGTCACAGGGGAACCTACAATCAGCCCCAGCATTTT. The chain combines TRBV28 with TRBJ1-5; 7 nucleotides line up with TRBD1. The CDR3 spans 15 residues. Trimming removed 5 bases from V and 3 bases from J; junction bases left unmatched: 7. Germline-derived CDR1 and CDR2 are MDHEN and SYDVKM. Complete variable domain (other parts from reference TRBV28 and TRBJ1-5): DVKVTQSSRYLVKRTGEKVFLECVQDMDHENMFWYRQDPGLGLRLIYFSYDVKMKEKGDIPEGYSVSREKKERFSLILESASTNQTSMYLCASSHRGTYNQPQHFGDGTRLSIL.

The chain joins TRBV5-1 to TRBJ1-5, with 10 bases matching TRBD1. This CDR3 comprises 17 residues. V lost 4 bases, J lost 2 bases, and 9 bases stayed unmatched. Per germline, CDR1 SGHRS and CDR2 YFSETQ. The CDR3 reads CASSRPGQGTGNQPQHF. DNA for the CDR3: TGCGCCAGCAGCCGGCCGGGACAGGGGACAGGCAATCAGCCCCAGCATTTT.

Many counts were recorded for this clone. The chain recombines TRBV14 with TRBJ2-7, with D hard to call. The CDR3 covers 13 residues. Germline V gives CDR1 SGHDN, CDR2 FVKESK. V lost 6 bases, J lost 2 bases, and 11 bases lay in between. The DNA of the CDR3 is TGTGCCAGCAGTAGCAGAAACGCCTACGAGCAGTACTTC. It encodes CASSSRNAYEQYF.

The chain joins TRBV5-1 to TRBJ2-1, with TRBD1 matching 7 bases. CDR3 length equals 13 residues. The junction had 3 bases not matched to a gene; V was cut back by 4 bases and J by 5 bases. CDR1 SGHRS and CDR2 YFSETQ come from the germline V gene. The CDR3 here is CASSPGQNNEQFF. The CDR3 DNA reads TGCGCCAGCAGCCCGGGACAGAACAATGAGCAGTTCTTC.

The CDR3 bases are TGTGCCAGCAGTGAAACCGGGACCGGGGAGCTGTTTTTT. Residues: CASSETGTGELFF. The chain joins TRBV6-1 to TRBJ2-2; no firm D call. CDR1 and CDR2 from the germline V gene are MNHNS and SASEGT. Deletions cut 2 bases from V and 5 bases from J, with 6 bases between. The CDR3 has 13 residues.

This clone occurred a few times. The CDR3 DNA reads TGTGCCAGCAGCGAAACAGGTAATAGCAATCAGCCCCAGCATTTT. The encoded protein is CASSETGNSNQPQHF. The chain has TRBV9 and TRBJ1-5; TRBD1 might be the D (5 bases). Germline V CDR1 and CDR2: SGDLS, YYNGEE. There are 15 residues in the CDR3. V dropped 3 bases and J dropped 0 bases, with 10 bases sitting between them.

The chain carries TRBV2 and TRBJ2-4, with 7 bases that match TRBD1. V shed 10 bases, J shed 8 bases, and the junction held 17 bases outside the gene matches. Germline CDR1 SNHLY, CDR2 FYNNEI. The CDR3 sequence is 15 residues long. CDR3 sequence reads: CATLPDRYIGDIQYF. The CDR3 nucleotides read TGTGCCACCTTACCGGACAGGTACATCGGGGACATTCAGTACTTC.

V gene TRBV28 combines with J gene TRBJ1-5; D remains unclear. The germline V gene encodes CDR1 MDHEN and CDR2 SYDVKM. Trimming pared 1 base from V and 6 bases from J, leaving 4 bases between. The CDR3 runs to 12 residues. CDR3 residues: CASSLYGQPQHF. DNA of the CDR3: TGTGCCAGCAGTTTATACGGTCAGCCCCAGCATTTT. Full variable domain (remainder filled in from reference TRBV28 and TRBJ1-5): DVKVTQSSRYLVKRTGEKVFLECVQDMDHENMFWYRQDPGLGLRLIYFSYDVKMKEKGDIPEGYSVSREKKERFSLILESASTNQTSMYLCASSLYGQPQHFGDGTRLSIL.